A single sample is the source of the 19 T cell receptor beta chains below, sequenced in a study of response to subunit inactivated influenza vaccine. TCRdb re-derived calls from the RT-PCR reads in MiXCR, one entry per CDR3 protein. Of hundreds of thousands of distinct CDR3 sequences listed, approximately 14% are singletons. The material was PBMCs from blood, obtained 14 days before vaccination. These receptors were taken from a man aged 50-60 years who received an inactivated influenza vaccine.

The rearrangement uses TRBV4-3 and TRBJ2-7; TRBD2 matches at 10 bases. V lost 1 base and J lost 0; bases outside the gene matches: 12. This CDR3 has 19 residues. From germline, CDR1 is LGHNA and CDR2 YSLEER. The CDR3 protein is CASSQGASGSPTHSYEQYF. Written as DNA, the CDR3 is TGCGCCAGCAGCCAAGGTGCTAGCGGGAGCCCCACCCACTCCTACGAGCAGTACTTC.

The chain carries TRBV2 and TRBJ2-1; 9 positions match TRBD2. The CDR3 spans 14 residues. In germline, CDR1 is SNHLY, CDR2 FYNNEI. V shed 6 bases, J shed 8 bases, and the junction held 8 bases outside the gene matches. In DNA, the CDR3 is TGTGCCAGCAGCTGGCGCGGGAGGGTCGATGAGCAGTTCTTC. Residues: CASSWRGRVDEQFF.

The chain recombines TRBV20-1 with TRBJ2-1, with D maybe TRBD1 (6 bases). Trimming stripped 1 base from V and 1 base from J, with 8 bases between. The CDR3 length is 14 residues. CDR1 is DFQATT, CDR2 SNEGSKA, per germline (reference sequence). CDR3 bases: TGCAGTGCTAGAGGGACAGCGTCCTACAATGAGCAGTTCTTC. Protein: CSARGTASYNEQFF.

This clonotype was seen repeatedly, ten times or more. CDR3 DNA sequence: TGCGCCAGCAGCCAGGCAGCCCAAGAGACCCAGTACTTC. This encodes CASSQAAQETQYF. The chain uses TRBV4-3 and TRBJ2-5; no reliable D call. The CDR3 contains 13 residues. The V end was cut by 3 bases, the J end by 1 base, with 6 bases between. The germline CDR1 and CDR2 sequences are LGHNA and YSLEER.

There are a few counts of this clonotype. One end of the junction varies from germline; a read error may be responsible. The chain combines TRBV15 with TRBJ1-1; 8 nucleotides agree with TRBD1. CDR1 and CDR2 (germline): LNHNV, YYDKDF (reference sequence). CDR3 size: 13 residues. The CDR3 loop reads CATTRQGSTEAFF. For the CDR3, the DNA is TGTGCCACCACCAGACAGGGGAGTACTGAAGCTTTCTTT.

A note on this clonotype: An end of the junction differs from the germline gene, which may be a read error. This chain connects TRBV20-1 to TRBJ2-1; unclear D gene. The CDR3 loop spans 14 amino acids. Germline V gene sequence: CDR1 DFQATT, CDR2 SNEGSKA (reference sequence). The CDR3: CSSRESTQPHEQFF. The CDR3 region has the DNA TGCAGTTCTAGAGAGTCTACCCAACCCCATGAGCAGTTCTTC.

In its sample, this clonotype was seen many times. V gene TRBV29-1 combines with J gene TRBJ2-2; the D is unclear. The V and J ends lost 3 bases and 1 base respectively, with 6 bases between them. The CDR3 covers 13 residues. CDR1 and CDR2 from the germline V gene are SQVTM and ANQGSEA. The CDR3 is CSVDRRNTGELFF. For the CDR3, the DNA is TGCAGCGTTGACCGGCGGAACACCGGGGAGCTGTTTTTT.

This clonotype has a count of ten or more. This chain connects TRBV27 to TRBJ2-3, with D unresolved. V was clipped by 5 bases and J by 2 bases, with 5 bases between them. This CDR3 spans 12 amino acids. Germline loops: CDR1 MNHEY, CDR2 SMNVEV (reference sequence). The CDR3 DNA is TGTGCCAGCAGTCATCCCACAGATACGCAGTATTTT. It is translated as CASSHPTDTQYF.

This clonotype turned up a few times. This rearrangement joins TRBV20-1 to TRBJ1-4; D possibly corresponds to TRBD1 (6 bases). Germline-derived CDR1 and CDR2 are DFQATT and SNEGSKA (reference sequence). The V and J ends lost 3 bases and 7 bases respectively, with 12 bases between them. This CDR3 is 13 amino acids long. CDR3 sequence: CSARQGLSEKLFF. Written as DNA, the CDR3 is TGCAGTGCTAGGCAGGGGTTATCTGAAAAACTGTTTTTT.

The V and J genes are TRBV5-1 and TRBJ1-2, with TRBD1 matching 7 bases. V trimming: 3 bases; J trimming: 4 bases; junction bases outside the gene matches: 6. CDR3 size: 14 residues. The V gene's germline CDR1 is SGHRS and CDR2 YFSETQ. This CDR3 reads CASSSQGGSYGYTF. The DNA for the CDR3 is TGCGCCAGCAGCTCGCAGGGGGGCAGCTATGGCTACACCTTC.

The rearrangement links TRBV5-1 to TRBJ1-1, with unresolved D. This CDR3 contains 16 residues. Trimming removed 0 bases at V and 2 bases at J, with 14 bases between. Germline V gene data show CDR1 as SGHRS and CDR2 as YFSETQ. The CDR3 coding sequence is TGCGCCAGCAGCTTGGTTCGTACAGCTATTAACACTGAAGCTTTCTTT. Translating gives CASSLVRTAINTEAFF.

This clonotype was recorded a few times. The chain employs TRBV7-9 and TRBJ2-6, with a weak D call TRBD2 (5 bases). Trimming left V 3 bases short and J 4 bases short, with 16 bases between. This CDR3 contains 17 residues. Germline CDR1 is SEHNR and CDR2 is FQNEAQ (reference sequence). Here the CDR3 reads CASSFPLRSGGANVLTF. The CDR3 nucleotides are TGTGCCAGCAGCTTCCCTTTACGGAGCGGAGGGGCCAACGTCCTGACTTTC.

This clonotype was picked up many times. This chain joins TRBV2 and TRBJ2-3; a weak D match, TRBD2 (5 bases). The V and J ends lost 6 bases and 3 bases respectively, with 7 bases between them. This CDR3 contains 12 residues. Germline CDR1 SNHLY, CDR2 FYNNEI. CDR3: CASSGITDTQYF. In nucleotides, the CDR3 is TGTGCCAGCAGCGGGATTACAGATACGCAGTATTTT.

The chain carries TRBV20-1 and TRBJ1-5, with D possibly TRBD1 on 5 matching bases. V lost 4 bases, J lost 3 bases, and 16 bases lay in between. Germline assignment: CDR1 DFQATT and CDR2 SNEGSKA (reference sequence). The CDR3 runs 15 residues. In DNA form, the CDR3 reads TGCAGTGCTAAGAGACCGGGACCTTTCAATCAGCCCCAGCATTTT. It encodes CSAKRPGPFNQPQHF.

The V gene is TRBV30, the J gene TRBJ2-5, with 11 bases identical to TRBD1. V lost 4 bases and J lost 5; bases outside the gene matches: 9. Germline-derived CDR1 and CDR2 are GTSNPN and SVGIG (reference sequence). The CDR3 sequence is 15 residues long. CDR3 bases: TGTGCCTGGAATACAGGACAGGGGGCGGGGGAGACCCAGTACTTC. It specifies CAWNTGQGAGETQYF.

This chain links TRBV30 with TRBJ1-2, with 7 bases fitting TRBD1. With V trimmed by 0 bases and J by 8 bases, 6 bases remained unmatched. The CDR3 is 13 amino acids. The germline V gene encodes CDR1 GTSNPN and CDR2 SVGIG (reference sequence). The CDR3 sequence is CAWSVSQGGGYTF. CDR3 DNA: TGTGCCTGGAGTGTAAGCCAGGGGGGAGGCTACACCTTC.

The rearrangement links TRBV4-1 to TRBJ2-5; TRBD2 agrees at 9 bases. The CDR3 loop spans 19 amino acids. CDR1 is MGHRA and CDR2 is YSYEKL in the germline V gene. V dropped 0 bases and J dropped 2; count of bases not matched to a gene: 13. The CDR3 bases are TGCGCCAGCAGCCAAGAAGTCCTTACCCTAGCGGGGAAACAAGAGACCCAGTACTTC. Amino acid sequence: CASSQEVLTLAGKQETQYF.

The genes are TRBV6-2 or TRBV6-3 and TRBJ2-2; either TRBD1 or TRBD2 may supply D (5 bases each). V gave up 2 bases and J gave up 3 bases, with 10 bases separating them. The germline CDR1 and CDR2 sequences are MNHEY and SVGEGT. The CDR3 contains 15 residues. DNA of the CDR3: TGTGCCAGCAGTTACGAGGGGCGGTACACCGGGGAGCTGTTTTTT. This codes for CASSYEGRYTGELFF.

This clonotype was counted a few times. This chain uses TRBV24-1 with TRBJ2-1, with 13 bases identical to TRBD2. CDR3 length equals 17 residues. Germline V CDR1 and CDR2: KGHDR, SFDVKD. The trim removed 3 bases at V and 5 bases at J, leaving 6 bases unmatched. The CDR3 DNA sequence: TGTGCCACCAGTGATGGGGGGACTAGCGGGGCCGACAATGAGCAGTTCTTC. Translation: CATSDGGTSGADNEQFF.